These 21 T cell receptor beta chains originate from one sample sequenced in a study of blood T cells in healthy people across ages. The use of a sample-barcoded 5' primer and a J-beta primer mix characterized a second PCR of about 7 to 12 cycles. In TCRdb, the 5' RACE reads were re-called with MiXCR into one record per CDR3 protein. The sample includes under 1 million distinct CDR3 sequences, under 55% of them seen just once. Sequencing input: blood. The source is a man aged 55 to 70 in good health.

The chain joins TRBV5-1 to TRBJ1-2; 7 bases align to TRBD1. The CDR3 covers 13 residues. CDR1 SGHRS and CDR2 YFSETQ come from the germline V gene. Trimming at V came to 4 bases and at J to 8 bases, leaving 8 bases not matched to a gene. CDR3 nucleotide sequence: TGCGCCAGCAGCCCTACAGGGGACGAGGGCTACACCTTC. This encodes CASSPTGDEGYTF.

This clonotype was seen at least ten times. V gene TRBV7-3 combines with J gene TRBJ1-1; D is perhaps TRBD1 (5 bases). The CDR3 extends over 14 amino acids. V gave up 2 bases and J gave up 1 base, with 8 bases separating them. CDR1 SGHTA and CDR2 FQGTGA come from the germline V gene. The DNA for the CDR3 is TGTGCCAGCAGCTTAGCAGGGCCGAACACTGAAGCTTTCTTT. Translating it yields CASSLAGPNTEAFF.

The V call is TRBV9, the J call TRBJ2-1; no reliable D call. This CDR3 has 13 amino acids. V lost 1 base and J 8 bases, leaving 10 bases between the germline ends. Germline lookup yields CDR1 SGDLS and CDR2 YYNGEE. In DNA, the CDR3 is TGTGCCAGCAGCGTAACCGGGTCTGATGAGCAGTTCTTC. Amino acid sequence: CASSVTGSDEQFF.

The chain uses TRBV15 and TRBJ2-2; D possibly uses TRBD1 or TRBD2 (5 bases each). V dropped 0 bases and J dropped 2 bases, with 7 bases sitting between them. CDR1 LNHNV and CDR2 YYDKDF come from the germline V gene (reference sequence). The CDR3 sequence is 15 residues long. The CDR3 DNA reads TGTGCCACCAGCAGAGATGGGGGAAACACCGGGGAGCTGTTTTTT. This translates into CATSRDGGNTGELFF. Full variable domain (remainder filled in from reference TRBV15 and TRBJ2-2): DAMVIQNPRYQVTQFGKPVTLSCSQTLNHNVMYWYQQKSSQAPKLLFHYYDKDFNNEADTPDNFQSRRPNTSFCFLDIRSPGLGDTAMYLCATSRDGGNTGELFFGEGSRLTVL.

J is TRBJ1-6 and V is TRBV15; 8 nucleotides align to TRBD1. V lost 0 bases to trimming and J lost 6 bases; unmatched junction nucleotides: 10. This CDR3 has 18 amino acids. The germline V gene has CDR1 LNHNV and CDR2 YYDKDF (reference sequence). CDR3 DNA: TGTGCCACCAGCAGAGATGTCCCAAGGACAGGGTCTAATTCACCCCTCCACTTT. Protein sequence: CATSRDVPRTGSNSPLHF.

CDR3 in DNA: TGCAGTGCTAGCTCCAGGACATCGGGCTATGGCTACACCTTC. Protein sequence: CSASSRTSGYGYTF. The chain uses TRBV20-1 and TRBJ1-2, with D maybe TRBD1 (5 bases). CDR1 and CDR2 from the germline V gene are DFQATT and SNEGSKA (reference sequence). The V end lost 3 bases, the J end lost 4 bases, and 15 bases lay between the germline ends. This CDR3 spans 14 amino acids.

This chain joins TRBV25-1 and TRBJ2-7; D possibly corresponds to TRBD2 (7 bases). The CDR3 spans 15 residues. V gave up 2 bases and J gave up 3 bases, with 14 bases separating them. Germline loops: CDR1 MGHDK, CDR2 SYGVNS. The CDR3 loop is CASSEGGGGLYEQYF. The CDR3 DNA follows: TGTGCCAGCAGTGAAGGGGGGGGGGGGCTCTACGAGCAGTACTTC.

A few counts support this clonotype. The gene calls are TRBV5-6 and TRBJ2-4; perhaps D is TRBD1 or TRBD2 (6 bases each). The V end was cut by 0 bases, the J end by 2 bases, with 27 bases between. The germline CDR1 and CDR2 sequences are SGHDT and YYEEEE. The CDR3 has 21 residues. The CDR3 DNA reads TGTGCCAGCAGCTTGGGGGGGGCCGTCCATCCAAAGGGGCTACCCAAAAACATTCAGTACTTC. Protein: CASSLGGAVHPKGLPKNIQYF.

There are a few counts of this clonotype. The J gene is TRBJ2-5, the V gene TRBV18; 9 nucleotides agree with TRBD1. CDR3 length equals 13 residues. The V segment lost 8 bases and the J segment 2 bases; nucleotides outside the gene matches: 3. The germline V gene has CDR1 KGHSH and CDR2 LQKENI. CDR3 loop: CASAGTGQETQYF. DNA for the CDR3: TGTGCCAGCGCCGGGACAGGGCAAGAGACCCAGTACTTC.

This clonotype has ten or more counts. This rearrangement joins TRBV25-1 to TRBJ2-5; D is unresolved. Trimming stripped 4 bases from V and 4 bases from J, with 7 bases between. CDR3 length: 12 amino acids. Germline assignment: CDR1 MGHDK and CDR2 SYGVNS. CDR3 sequence: CASSGTLETQYF. CDR3 coding DNA: TGTGCCAGCAGTGGTACCTTAGAGACCCAGTACTTC.

V usage is TRBV6-1 and J usage is TRBJ1-4; weak D call: TRBD1 (5 bases). The CDR3 runs to 13 residues. Germline V gene sequence: CDR1 MNHNS, CDR2 SASEGT. Trimming shortened V by 10 bases and J by 8 bases, and 17 bases separated the two germline ends. This chain's CDR3 is CATQGGIREKLFF. In DNA, the CDR3 is TGTGCCACCCAGGGAGGAATCCGCGAAAAACTGTTTTTT.

This clonotype was seen a single time. The rearrangement links TRBV5-1 to TRBJ2-3, with D uncertain. The V end lost 5 bases, the J end lost 14 bases, and 24 bases lay between the germline ends. Germline lookup yields CDR1 SGHRS and CDR2 YFSETQ. There are 14 residues in the CDR3. The CDR3 is CASRATQIQTSGYF. CDR3 sequence (DNA): TGCGCCAGCAGGGCCACTCAGATCCAGACCTCCGGGTATTTT.

A few counts support this clonotype. The chain uses TRBV12-3 or TRBV12-4 and TRBJ2-1; 9 bases fit TRBD1. There are 15 residues in the CDR3. The trim removed 3 bases at V and 6 bases at J, leaving 6 bases unmatched. DNA of the CDR3: TGTGCCAGCAGTTTCCCCGGGACAGGGATCAATGAGCAGTTCTTC. The encoded protein is CASSFPGTGINEQFF.

The chain employs TRBV27 and TRBJ1-5; TRBD1 matches at 7 bases. Germline lookup yields CDR1 MNHEY and CDR2 SMNVEV (reference sequence). The CDR3 has 15 residues. J gave up 1 base and V 6 bases, and 6 bases lay outside the gene matches. CDR3 nucleotide sequence: TGTGCCAGCAGACCGACAGGGCTGAGCAATCAGCCCCAGCATTTT. This codes for CASRPTGLSNQPQHF.

This clonotype was counted a few times. The chain links TRBV29-1 to TRBJ2-3, with a weak D call TRBD2 (5 bases). V shed 6 bases and J shed 1 base, with 17 bases lying between them. The CDR3 loop spans 15 amino acids. The germline V gene has CDR1 SQVTM and CDR2 ANQGSEA. CDR3 coding DNA: TGCAGCGTGAGCGGATCAATCGAGGGCACAGATACGCAGTATTTT. It translates to CSVSGSIEGTDTQYF.

J is TRBJ2-2 and V is TRBV5-6; D possibly corresponds to TRBD1 (5 bases). Per germline, CDR1 SGHDT and CDR2 YYEEEE. V was clipped by 1 base and J by 7 bases, with 14 bases between them. The CDR3 is made up of 15 amino acids. The CDR3 sequence: CASSLMDIEIGELFF. The CDR3 DNA reads TGTGCCAGCAGCTTGATGGACATCGAAATCGGGGAGCTGTTTTTT.

Comment on this clonotype: At one end the junction does not follow the germline gene, possibly because of a read error. CDR3 in DNA: TGTGCCAGCAGTGTATCTGCGAGCTCCTACGAGCAGTACTTC. Protein sequence: CASSVSASSYEQYF. The genes are TRBV27 and TRBJ2-7; D gene ambiguous. Per the germline V gene, CDR1 is MNHEY and CDR2 is SMNVEV (reference sequence). CDR3 size: 14 residues.

This clonotype has just a few counts. The chain employs TRBV5-1 and TRBJ1-4; tentatively, D is TRBD1 (5 bases). The CDR3 is 14 residues long. V gave up 6 bases and J gave up 0 bases, with 9 bases separating them. Germline CDR1 SGHRS, CDR2 YFSETQ. CDR3 nucleotides: TGCGCCAGCATGCAGGGATCAACTAATGAAAAACTGTTTTTT. Translating it yields CASMQGSTNEKLFF.

This rearrangement joins TRBV25-1 to TRBJ1-6; D not certain. Germline CDR1 reads MGHDK; CDR2 reads SYGVNS. The germline V and J ends were trimmed by 1 base and 0 bases, with 10 bases remaining between them. The CDR3 extends over 17 amino acids. The CDR3 loop reads CASSESGRSSYNSPLHF. CDR3 DNA sequence: TGTGCCAGCAGTGAATCCGGCAGGAGCTCCTATAATTCACCCCTCCACTTT.

This clonotype was observed a few times. The CDR3 nucleotides read TGCAGTGCTAGAGTTATTGGATCAGGGGTGGCCTACGAGCAGTACTTC. Its protein product is CSARVIGSGVAYEQYF. This chain joins TRBV20-1 and TRBJ2-7, with D perhaps TRBD1 (6 bases). CDR3 length equals 16 residues. Looked up from germline, CDR1 is DFQATT and CDR2 is SNEGSKA (reference sequence). Trimming took 1 base from V and 2 from J, leaving 18 bases between them.

This clonotype was observed a few times. The chain couples TRBV9 to TRBJ2-7; D perhaps matches TRBD1 (5 bases). The germline V gene has CDR1 SGDLS and CDR2 YYNGEE. V was trimmed by 0 bases and J by 2 bases, leaving 12 bases between them. The CDR3 length is 15 residues. Written as DNA, the CDR3 is TGTGCCAGCAGCGTAGCCAGGGCCCACCCCTACGAGCAGTACTTC. It is translated as CASSVARAHPYEQYF.